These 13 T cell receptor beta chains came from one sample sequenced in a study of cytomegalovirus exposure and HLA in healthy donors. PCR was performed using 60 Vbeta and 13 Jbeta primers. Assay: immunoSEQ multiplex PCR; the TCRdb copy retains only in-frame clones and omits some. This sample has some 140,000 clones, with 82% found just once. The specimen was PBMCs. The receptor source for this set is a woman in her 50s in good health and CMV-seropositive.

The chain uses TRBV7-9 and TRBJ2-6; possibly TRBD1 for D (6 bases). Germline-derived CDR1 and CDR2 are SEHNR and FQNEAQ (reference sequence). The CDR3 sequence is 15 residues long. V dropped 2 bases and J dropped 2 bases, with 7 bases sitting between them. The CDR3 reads CASSLRTAGANVLTF. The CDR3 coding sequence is TGTGCCAGCAGCTTAAGGACAGCTGGGGCCAACGTCCTGACTTTC.

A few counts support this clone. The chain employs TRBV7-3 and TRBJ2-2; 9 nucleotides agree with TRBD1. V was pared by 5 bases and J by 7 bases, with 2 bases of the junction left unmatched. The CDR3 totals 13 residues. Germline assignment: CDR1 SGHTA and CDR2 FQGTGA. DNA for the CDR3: TGTGCCAGCAGCGGGGACAGGGTCGGGGAGCTGTTTTTT. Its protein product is CASSGDRVGELFF.

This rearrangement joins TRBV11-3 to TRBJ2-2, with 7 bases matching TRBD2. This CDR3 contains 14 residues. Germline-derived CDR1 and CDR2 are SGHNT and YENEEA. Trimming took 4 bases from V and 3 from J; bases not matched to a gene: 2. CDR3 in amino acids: CASSSTSDTGELFF. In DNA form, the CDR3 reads TGTGCCAGCAGCTCAACTAGCGACACCGGGGAGCTGTTTTTT.

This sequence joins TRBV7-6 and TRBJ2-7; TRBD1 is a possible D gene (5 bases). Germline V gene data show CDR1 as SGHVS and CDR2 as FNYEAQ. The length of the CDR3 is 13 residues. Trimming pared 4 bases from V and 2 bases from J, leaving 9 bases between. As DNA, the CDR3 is TGTGCCAGCAGCTGGGGCGGACCCTACGAGCAGTACTTC. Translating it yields CASSWGGPYEQYF.

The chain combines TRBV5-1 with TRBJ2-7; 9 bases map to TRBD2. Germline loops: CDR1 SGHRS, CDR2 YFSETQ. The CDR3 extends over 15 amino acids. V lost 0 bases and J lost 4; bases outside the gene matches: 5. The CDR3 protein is CASSLGAGGVYEQYF. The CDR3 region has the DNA TGCGCCAGCAGCTTGGGGGCGGGAGGGGTATACGAGCAGTACTTC.

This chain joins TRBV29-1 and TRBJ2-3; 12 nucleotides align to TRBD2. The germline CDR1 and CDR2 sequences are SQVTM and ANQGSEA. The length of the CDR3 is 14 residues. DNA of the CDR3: TGCGGACTAGCGGGGCTGCTCGGCGCAGATACGCAGTATTTT. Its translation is CGLAGLLGADTQYF.

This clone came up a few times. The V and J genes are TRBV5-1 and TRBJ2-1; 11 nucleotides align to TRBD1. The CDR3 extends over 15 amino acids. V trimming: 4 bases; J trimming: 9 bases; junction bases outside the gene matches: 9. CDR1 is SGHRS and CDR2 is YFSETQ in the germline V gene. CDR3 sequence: CASSPGTGGGVEQFF. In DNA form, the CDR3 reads TGCGCCAGCAGCCCCGGGACAGGGGGTGGGGTTGAGCAGTTCTTC.

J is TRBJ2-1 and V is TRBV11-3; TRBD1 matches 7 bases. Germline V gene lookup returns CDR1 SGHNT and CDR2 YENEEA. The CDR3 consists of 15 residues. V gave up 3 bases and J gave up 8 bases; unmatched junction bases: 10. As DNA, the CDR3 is TGTGCCAGCAGCTTCCGACAGGGTGGGTATCATGAGCAGTTCTTC. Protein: CASSFRQGGYHEQFF.

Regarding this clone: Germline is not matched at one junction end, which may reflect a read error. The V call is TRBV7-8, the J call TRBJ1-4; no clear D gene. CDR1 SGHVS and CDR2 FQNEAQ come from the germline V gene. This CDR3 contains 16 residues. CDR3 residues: CASSLKRLPANEKPFF. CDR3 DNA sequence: TGTGCCAGCAGCTTAAAGAGACTCCCGGCAAATGAAAAACCGTTTTTT.

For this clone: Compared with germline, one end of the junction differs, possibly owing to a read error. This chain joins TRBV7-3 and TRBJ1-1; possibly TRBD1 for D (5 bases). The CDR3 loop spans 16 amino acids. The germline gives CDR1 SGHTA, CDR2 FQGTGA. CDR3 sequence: CSSSPTGGGLNTEAFF. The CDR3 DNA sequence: TGTTCCAGCAGCCCAACCGGGGGAGGCTTGAACACTGAAGCTTTCTTT. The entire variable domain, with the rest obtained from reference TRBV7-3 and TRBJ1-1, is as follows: GAGVSQTPSNKVTEKGKYVELRCDPISGHTALYWYRQSLGQGPEFLIYFQGTGAADDSGLPNDRFFAVRPEGSVSTLKIQRTERGDSAVYLCSSSPTGGGLNTEAFFGQGTRLTVV.

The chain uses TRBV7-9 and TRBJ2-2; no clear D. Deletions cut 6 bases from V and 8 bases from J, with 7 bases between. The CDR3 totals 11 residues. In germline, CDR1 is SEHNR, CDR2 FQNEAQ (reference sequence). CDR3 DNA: TGTGCCAGCAGTTCCGGGGGGGAGCTGTTTTTT. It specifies CASSSGGELFF.

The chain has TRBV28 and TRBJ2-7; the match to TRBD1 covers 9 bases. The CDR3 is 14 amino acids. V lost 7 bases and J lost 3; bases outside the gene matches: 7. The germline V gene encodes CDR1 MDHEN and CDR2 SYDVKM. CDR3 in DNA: TGTGCCAGCAATGACAGGGGGGTAGGCTACGAGCAGTACTTC. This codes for CASNDRGVGYEQYF.

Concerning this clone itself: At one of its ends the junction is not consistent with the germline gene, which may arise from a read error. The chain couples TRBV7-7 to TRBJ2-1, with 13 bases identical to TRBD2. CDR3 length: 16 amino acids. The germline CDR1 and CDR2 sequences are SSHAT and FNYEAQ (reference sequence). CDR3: CASSLGLAGYYNEQFF. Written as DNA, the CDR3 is TGTGCTAGCAGCTTGGGACTAGCGGGATACTACAATGAGCAGTTCTTC.